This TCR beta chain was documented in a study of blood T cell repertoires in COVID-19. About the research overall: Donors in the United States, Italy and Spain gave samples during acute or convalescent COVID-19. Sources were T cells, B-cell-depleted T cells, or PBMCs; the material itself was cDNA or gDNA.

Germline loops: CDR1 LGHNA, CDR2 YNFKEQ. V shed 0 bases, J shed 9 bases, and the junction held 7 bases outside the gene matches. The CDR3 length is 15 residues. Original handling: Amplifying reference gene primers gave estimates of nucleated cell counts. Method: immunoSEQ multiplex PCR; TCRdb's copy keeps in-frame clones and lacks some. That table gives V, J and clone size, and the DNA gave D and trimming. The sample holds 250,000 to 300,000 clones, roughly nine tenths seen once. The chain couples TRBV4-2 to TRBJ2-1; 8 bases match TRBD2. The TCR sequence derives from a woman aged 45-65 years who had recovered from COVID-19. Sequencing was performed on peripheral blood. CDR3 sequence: CASSQELRGGAEQFF. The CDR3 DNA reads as TGTGCCAGCAGCCAAGAATTACGGGGGGGGGCTGAGCAGTTCTTC.